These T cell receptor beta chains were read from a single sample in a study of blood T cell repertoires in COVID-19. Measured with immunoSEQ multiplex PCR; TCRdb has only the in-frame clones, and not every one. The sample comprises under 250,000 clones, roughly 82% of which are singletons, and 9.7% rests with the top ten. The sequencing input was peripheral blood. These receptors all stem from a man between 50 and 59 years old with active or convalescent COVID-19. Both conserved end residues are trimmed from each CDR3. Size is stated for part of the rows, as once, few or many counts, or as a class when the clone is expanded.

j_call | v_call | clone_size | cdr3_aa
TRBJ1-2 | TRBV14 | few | ASSQDVNYGYT
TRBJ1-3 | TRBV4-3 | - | ASSQDFPREVAIY
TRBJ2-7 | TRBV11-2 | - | ASSSPRTSSYEQY
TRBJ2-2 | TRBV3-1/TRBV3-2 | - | ASSPTSGGLDGELF
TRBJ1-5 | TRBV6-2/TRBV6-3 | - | ASSSPGTGVLRPQH
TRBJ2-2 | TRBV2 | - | ASSEVSSTGELF
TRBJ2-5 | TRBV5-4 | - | ASSYSWTLQETQY
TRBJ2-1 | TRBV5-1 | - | ASSLVGEVGEQF
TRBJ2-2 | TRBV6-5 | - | ASAGQVNTGELF
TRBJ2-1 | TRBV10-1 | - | ASSGRTSGSPYNEQF
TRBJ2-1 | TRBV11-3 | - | ASSSFTGQGSKLF
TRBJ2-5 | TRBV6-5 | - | ASTRDSGGGETQY
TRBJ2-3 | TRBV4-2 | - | ASSQGVRGTDTQY